This T cell receptor (beta chain) was identified in a study of T cell responses to AZD1222 COVID-19 vaccine. Study results and limitations: Without day 14 samples, only post-peak T cell repertoires were studied. Spike-specific TCR breadth and depth went up after people got two AZD1222 doses.

Libraries were prepared by immunoSEQ multiplex PCR; TCRdb keeps only in-frame clonotypes and omits some of them. The data hold some 83,000 clones, with more than 80% observed a single time. A note on this clone: What it binds is unknown.

The CDR3 is made up of 13 amino acids. Deletions cut 5 bases from V and 2 bases from J, with 9 bases between. Germline V gene data show CDR1 as SNHLY and CDR2 as FYNNEI. This sequence joins TRBV2 and TRBJ1-1; D call uncertain. The clonotype originates from an adult in good health. The sample here was peripheral blood, taken on day 0 of AZD1222 vaccination. CDR3 sequence (DNA): TGTGCCAGCAGTTGGACGGTTAACACTGAAGCTTTCTTT. It codes for CASSWTVNTEAFF.